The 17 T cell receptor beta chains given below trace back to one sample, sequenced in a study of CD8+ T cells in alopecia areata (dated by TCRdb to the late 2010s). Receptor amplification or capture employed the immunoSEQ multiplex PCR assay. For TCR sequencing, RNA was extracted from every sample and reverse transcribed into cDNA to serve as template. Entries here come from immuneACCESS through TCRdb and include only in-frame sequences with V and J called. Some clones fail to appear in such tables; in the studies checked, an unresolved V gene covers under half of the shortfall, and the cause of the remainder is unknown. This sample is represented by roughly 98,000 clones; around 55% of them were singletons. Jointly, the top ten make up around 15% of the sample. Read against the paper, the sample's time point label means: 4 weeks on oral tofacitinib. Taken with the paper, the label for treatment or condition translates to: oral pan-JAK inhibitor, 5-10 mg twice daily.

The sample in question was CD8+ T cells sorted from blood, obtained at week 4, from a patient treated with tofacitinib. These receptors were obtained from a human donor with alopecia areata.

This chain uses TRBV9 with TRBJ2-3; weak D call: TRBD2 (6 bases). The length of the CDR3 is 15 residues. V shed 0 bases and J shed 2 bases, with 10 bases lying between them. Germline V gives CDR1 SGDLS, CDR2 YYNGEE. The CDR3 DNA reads TGTGCCAGCAGCGTAGAAGGAGGGAACACAGATACGCAGTATTTT. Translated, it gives CASSVEGGNTDTQYF.

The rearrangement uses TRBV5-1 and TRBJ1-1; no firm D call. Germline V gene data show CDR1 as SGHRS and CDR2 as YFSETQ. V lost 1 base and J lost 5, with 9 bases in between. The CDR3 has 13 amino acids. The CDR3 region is CASSLMGRTEAFF. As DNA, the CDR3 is TGCGCCAGCAGCTTGATGGGGAGGACTGAAGCTTTCTTT.

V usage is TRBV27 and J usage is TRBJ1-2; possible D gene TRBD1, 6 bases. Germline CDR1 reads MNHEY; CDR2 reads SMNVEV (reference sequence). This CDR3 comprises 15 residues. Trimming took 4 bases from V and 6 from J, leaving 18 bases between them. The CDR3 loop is CASSSTGRGADGYTF. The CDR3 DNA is TGTGCCAGCAGTTCCACAGGGAGGGGGGCAGATGGCTACACCTTC.

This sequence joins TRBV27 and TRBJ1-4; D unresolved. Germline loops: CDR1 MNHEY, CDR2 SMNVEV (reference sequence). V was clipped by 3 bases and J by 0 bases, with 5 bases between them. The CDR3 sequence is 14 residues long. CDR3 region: CASSLVATNEKLFF. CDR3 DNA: TGTGCCAGCAGTTTGGTTGCAACTAATGAAAAACTGTTTTTT.

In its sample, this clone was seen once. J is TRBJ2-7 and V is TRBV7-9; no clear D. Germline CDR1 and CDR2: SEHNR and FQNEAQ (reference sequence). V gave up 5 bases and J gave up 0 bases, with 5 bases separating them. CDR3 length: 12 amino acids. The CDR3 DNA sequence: TGTGCCAGCAGCATCGACTCCTACGAGCAGTACTTC. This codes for CASSIDSYEQYF.

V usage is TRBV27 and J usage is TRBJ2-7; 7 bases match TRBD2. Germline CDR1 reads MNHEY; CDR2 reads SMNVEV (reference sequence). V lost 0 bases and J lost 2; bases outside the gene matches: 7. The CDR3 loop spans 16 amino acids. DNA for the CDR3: TGTGCCAGCAGTTTATCGTGGGGAGGGAGAACCTACGAGCAGTACTTC. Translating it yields CASSLSWGGRTYEQYF.

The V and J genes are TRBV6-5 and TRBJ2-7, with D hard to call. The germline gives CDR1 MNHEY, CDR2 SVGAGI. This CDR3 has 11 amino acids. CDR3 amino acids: CATRFSYEQYF. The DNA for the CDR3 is TGTGCGACCAGGTTCTCCTACGAGCAGTACTTC.

CDR3 residues: CASSLVISGGDEQFF. DNA of the CDR3: TGTGCCAGCAGCTTAGTTATTTCGGGGGGCGATGAGCAGTTCTTC. The chain couples TRBV7-9 to TRBJ2-1; D might be TRBD2 (7 bases). CDR3 size: 15 residues. V was clipped by 1 base and J by 8 bases, with 15 bases between them. Germline CDR1 and CDR2: SEHNR and FQNEAQ (reference sequence).

CDR3 region: CASSNQDARTQYF. CDR3 DNA sequence: TGTGCCAGCAGTAACCAGGACGCCCGAACGCAGTATTTT. The chain has TRBV6-5 and TRBJ2-3; D gene unclear. The CDR3 totals 13 residues. The V and J ends lost 5 bases and 9 bases respectively, with 15 bases between them. Germline V lookup: CDR1 MNHEY, CDR2 SVGAGI.

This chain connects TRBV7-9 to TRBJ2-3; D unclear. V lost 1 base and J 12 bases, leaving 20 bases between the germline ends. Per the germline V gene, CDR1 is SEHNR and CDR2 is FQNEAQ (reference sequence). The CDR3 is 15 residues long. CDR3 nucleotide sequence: TGTGCCAGCAGCTTAGTTTTAACCCACAGATACGGACAGTATTTT. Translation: CASSLVLTHRYGQYF.

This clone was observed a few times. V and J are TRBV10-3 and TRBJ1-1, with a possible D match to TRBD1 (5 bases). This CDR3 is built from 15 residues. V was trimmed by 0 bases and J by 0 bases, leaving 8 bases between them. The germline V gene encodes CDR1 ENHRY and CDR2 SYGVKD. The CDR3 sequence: CAISESYRLNTEAFF. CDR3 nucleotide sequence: TGTGCCATCAGTGAGTCCTACAGGCTGAACACTGAAGCTTTCTTT.

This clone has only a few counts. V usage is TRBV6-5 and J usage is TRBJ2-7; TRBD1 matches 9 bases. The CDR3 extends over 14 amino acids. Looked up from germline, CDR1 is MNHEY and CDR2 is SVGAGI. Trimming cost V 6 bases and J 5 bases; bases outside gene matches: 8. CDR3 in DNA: TGTGCCAGCAGGCTAACAGGGGGCATCGACGAGCAGTACTTC. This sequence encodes CASRLTGGIDEQYF.

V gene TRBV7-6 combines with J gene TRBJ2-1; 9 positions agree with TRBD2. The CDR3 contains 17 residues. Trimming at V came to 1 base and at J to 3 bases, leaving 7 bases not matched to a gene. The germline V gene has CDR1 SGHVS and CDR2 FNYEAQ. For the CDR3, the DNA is TGTGCCAGCAGCTTAGGAGATGAAGCGGGGGGCTACAATGAGCAGTTCTTC. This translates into CASSLGDEAGGYNEQFF.

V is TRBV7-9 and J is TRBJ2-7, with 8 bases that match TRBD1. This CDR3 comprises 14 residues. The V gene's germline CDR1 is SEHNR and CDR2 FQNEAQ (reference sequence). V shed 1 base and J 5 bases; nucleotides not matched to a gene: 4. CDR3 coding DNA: TGTGCCAGCAGCTTAGGTCAGGGGGCGGACGAGCAGTACTTC. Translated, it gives CASSLGQGADEQYF.

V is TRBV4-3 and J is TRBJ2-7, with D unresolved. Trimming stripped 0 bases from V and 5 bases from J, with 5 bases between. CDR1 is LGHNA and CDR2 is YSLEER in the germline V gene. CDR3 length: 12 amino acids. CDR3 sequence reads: CASSQDGDEQYF. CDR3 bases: TGCGCCAGCAGCCAAGATGGTGACGAGCAGTACTTC.

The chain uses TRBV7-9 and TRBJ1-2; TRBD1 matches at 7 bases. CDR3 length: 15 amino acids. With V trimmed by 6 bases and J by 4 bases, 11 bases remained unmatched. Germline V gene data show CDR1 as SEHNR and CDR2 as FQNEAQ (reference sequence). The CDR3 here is CASSPPTGTAYGYTF. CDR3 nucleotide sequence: TGTGCCAGCAGTCCACCCACCGGGACAGCCTATGGCTACACCTTC.

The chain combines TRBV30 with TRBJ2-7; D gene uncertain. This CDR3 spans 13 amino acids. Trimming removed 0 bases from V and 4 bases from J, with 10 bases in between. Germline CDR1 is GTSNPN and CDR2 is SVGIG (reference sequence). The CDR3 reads CAWSVHVGYEQYF. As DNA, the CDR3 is TGTGCCTGGAGTGTACATGTTGGTTACGAGCAGTACTTC.